This T cell receptor (beta chain) was found in a study of blood T cell repertoires in COVID-19. Study overall: Samples representing acute and convalescent COVID-19 were sourced from the United States, Italy and Spain.

Profiled with immunoSEQ multiplex PCR; TCRdb holds only in-frame clones, not every one. The data contain about 200,000 clones, around 88% of them singletons. Participants, about 18 to 90 years old, spanned around 26 US areas. Participants' own reports of clinical history determined their cohort assignment. The sample was PBMCs or T cells enriched from blood (not recorded which). The receptor was isolated from a middle-aged man with acute COVID-19.

Written as DNA, the CDR3 is TGTGCCAGCAGTTTCCGGGACAATAATTCACCCCTCCACTTT. This codes for CASSFRDNNSPLHF. The chain combines TRBV27 with TRBJ1-6, with D possibly being TRBD1 (6 bases). Germline assignment: CDR1 MNHEY and CDR2 SMNVEV (reference sequence). Between the trimmed V and J ends, which lost 3 bases and 5 bases, there was a span of 8 bases. The CDR3 is 14 residues long.